The rows below give T cell receptor beta chains drawn from one sample of a study of OX40 agonist ivuxolimab in advanced cancers. Produced via immunoSEQ multiplex PCR; TCRdb's table is partial and in-frame only. The sample holds approximately 130,000 clones; about nine tenths are singletons and the top ten take approximately 1%. The specimen comprised CD4+ or CD8+ T cells sorted from blood, sampled in a trial of the OX40 agonist ivuxolimab. The receptor source for this set is an adult with an advanced solid tumor such as melanoma, head and neck, liver or kidney cancer. Each CDR3 is given with its conserved first and last residue. The order of the fields is D gene, V gene, CDR3 length, J gene, clone size, CDR3 protein, CDR3 DNA. A D gene is named only where the DNA matches it firmly. Only some rows state a clone size, as once, few, many or a class for expanded clones.

D: TRBD1; V: TRBV6-6; length: 14; J: TRBJ1-5; size: .; CDR3: CASSSTGGSQPQHF; DNA: TGTGCCAGCAGCTCGACAGGGGGCAGTCAGCCCCAGCATTTT
D: .; V: TRBV28; length: 13; J: TRBJ1-1; size: .; CDR3: CASRKQGNTEAFF; DNA: TGTGCCAGCAGGAAACAGGGAAACACTGAAGCTTTCTTT
D: .; V: TRBV7-9; length: 14; J: TRBJ2-1; size: .; CDR3: CASSLAQTYNEQFF; DNA: TGTGCCAGCAGCTTGGCCCAGACCTACAATGAGCAGTTCTTC
D: .; V: TRBV5-1; length: 15; J: TRBJ2-2; size: .; CDR3: CASSLVQGNTGELFF; DNA: TGCGCCAGCAGCTTGGTACAGGGGAACACCGGGGAGCTGTTTTTT
D: TRBD1; V: TRBV18; length: 15; J: TRBJ1-5; size: .; CDR3: CASSPGQGEIWPQHF; DNA: TGTGCCAGCTCACCTGGTCAGGGGGAAATATGGCCCCAGCATTTT
D: .; V: TRBV7-9; length: 13; J: TRBJ1-5; size: .; CDR3: CASSFDSNQPQHF; DNA: TGTGCCAGCAGCTTCGACAGCAATCAGCCCCAGCATTTT
D: TRBD2; V: TRBV5-1; length: 16; J: TRBJ2-1; size: .; CDR3: CASSPGTSGTYNEQFF; DNA: TGCGCCAGCAGCCCAGGGACTAGCGGGACCTACAATGAGCAGTTCTTC
D: TRBD2; V: TRBV6-5; length: 15; J: TRBJ2-2; size: .; CDR3: CASSYSTSGDGELFF; DNA: TGTGCCAGCAGTTACTCGACTAGCGGGGACGGGGAGCTGTTTTTT
D: .; V: TRBV29-1; length: 12; J: TRBJ1-2; size: .; CDR3: CSGRTENYGYTF; DNA: TGCAGCGGACGGACAGAGAACTATGGCTACACCTTC
D: .; V: TRBV15; length: 16; J: TRBJ2-1; size: .; CDR3: CATSRGGLLPYNEQFF; DNA: TGTGCCACCAGCAGAGGGGGACTGCTTCCCTACAATGAGCAGTTCTTC
D: .; V: TRBV4-3; length: 13; J: TRBJ2-1; size: .; CDR3: CASSRQVGYEQFF; DNA: TGCGCCAGCAGCCGACAAGTTGGTTATGAGCAGTTCTTC
D: .; V: TRBV9; length: 15; J: TRBJ1-2; size: .; CDR3: CASSVEEGASGGYTF; DNA: TGTGCCAGCAGCGTAGAAGAGGGAGCGTCGGGTGGCTACACCTTC
D: TRBD1; V: TRBV6-5; length: 14; J: TRBJ1-2; size: .; CDR3: CASSPSGTGYGYTF; DNA: TGTGCCAGCAGTCCATCCGGGACAGGGTATGGCTACACCTTC
D: .; V: TRBV4-2; length: 15; J: TRBJ2-7; size: .; CDR3: CASSQDLDNSYEQYF; DNA: TGTGCCAGCAGCCAAGATCTGGACAACTCCTACGAGCAGTACTTC
D: .; V: TRBV5-1; length: 16; J: TRBJ1-4; size: once; CDR3: CASSTHAEGTNEKLFF; DNA: TGCGCCAGCAGCACCCACGCCGAAGGGACTAATGAAAAACTGTTTTTT
D: .; V: TRBV10-2; length: 12; J: TRBJ1-1; size: once; CDR3: CASSTLRDEAFF; DNA: TGCGCCAGCAGTACCCTCCGGGATGAAGCTTTCTTT
D: .; V: TRBV6-1; length: 13; J: TRBJ2-7; size: .; CDR3: CASSMTAPYEQYF; DNA: TGTGCCAGCAGTATGACAGCGCCTTACGAGCAGTACTTC
D: .; V: TRBV28; length: 13; J: TRBJ2-7; size: .; CDR3: CASREQGNYEQYF; DNA: TGTGCCAGCAGAGAACAGGGAAACTACGAGCAGTACTTC
D: .; V: TRBV4-1; length: 14; J: TRBJ2-7; size: .; CDR3: CASSQAGLVYEQYF; DNA: TGCGCCAGCAGCCAAGCAGGGCTCGTCTACGAGCAGTACTTC
D: TRBD1; V: TRBV7-9; length: 12; J: TRBJ1-5; size: few; CDR3: CASSLGTGAPHF; DNA: TGTGCCAGCAGCTTAGGCACAGGGGCCCCGCATTTT
D: .; V: TRBV28; length: 15; J: TRBJ2-7; size: .; CDR3: CASRTTGTAPYEQYF; DNA: TGTGCCAGCAGAACCACCGGGACTGCGCCCTACGAGCAGTACTTC
D: .; V: TRBV27; length: 14; J: TRBJ1-1; size: .; CDR3: CASSLIWGYTEAFF; DNA: TGTGCCAGCAGTTTAATTTGGGGGTACACTGAAGCTTTCTTT
D: TRBD1; V: TRBV5-4; length: 16; J: TRBJ1-1; size: .; CDR3: CASSLATGVGYTEAFF; DNA: TGTGCCAGCAGCTTGGCCACAGGGGTGGGTTACACTGAAGCTTTCTTT
D: .; V: TRBV18; length: 17; J: TRBJ2-3; size: .; CDR3: CASSPLSGGTSTDTQYF; DNA: TGTGCCAGCTCACCTCTATCCGGCGGAACTAGCACAGATACGCAGTATTTT
D: .; V: TRBV28; length: 16; J: TRBJ1-4; size: .; CDR3: CASSSVGGGRNEKLFF; DNA: TGTGCCAGCAGTTCGGTCGGGGGAGGGCGTAATGAAAAACTGTTTTTT
D: .; V: TRBV20-1; length: 11; J: TRBJ1-4; size: .; CDR3: CSARVLEKLFF; DNA: TGCAGTGCTAGAGTCCTTGAAAAACTGTTTTTT
D: TRBD1; V: TRBV2; length: 15; J: TRBJ2-5; size: .; CDR3: CASSAGQGSQETQYF; DNA: TGTGCCAGCAGCGCGGGACAGGGAAGCCAAGAGACCCAGTACTTC
D: TRBD2; V: TRBV7-3; length: 19; J: TRBJ2-5; size: .; CDR3: CASSSTLGLAGEIPETQYF; DNA: TGTGCCAGCAGCTCGACCCTGGGACTAGCGGGAGAAATCCCAGAGACCCAGTACTTC
D: .; V: TRBV30; length: 15; J: TRBJ1-3; size: .; CDR3: CAWSDGRSSGNTIYF; DNA: TGTGCCTGGAGCGACGGACGGTCCTCTGGAAACACCATATATTTT
D: TRBD2; V: TRBV19; length: 16; J: TRBJ2-3; size: .; CDR3: CASSPPGSGSTDTQYF; DNA: TGTGCCAGTAGTCCACCCGGTAGCGGGAGCACAGATACGCAGTATTTT
D: TRBD2; V: TRBV5-6; length: 16; J: TRBJ2-3; size: once; CDR3: CASSLDVSGRVDTQYF; DNA: TGTGCCAGCAGCTTGGATGTTAGCGGGAGGGTAGATACGCAGTATTTT
D: .; V: TRBV18; length: 16; J: TRBJ1-4; size: .; CDR3: CASSPTGTGKREKLFF; DNA: TGTGCCAGCTCCCCAACGGGCACAGGGAAGCGTGAAAAACTGTTTTTT
D: .; V: TRBV18; length: 15; J: TRBJ2-7; size: .; CDR3: CASSRGTEVSYEQYF; DNA: TGTGCCAGCTCACGCGGGACAGAGGTCTCCTACGAGCAGTACTTC
D: .; V: TRBV18; length: 16; J: TRBJ2-1; size: .; CDR3: CASLGATARKVDEQFF; DNA: TGTGCCAGTTTAGGGGCTACTGCAAGGAAGGTCGATGAGCAGTTCTTC
D: .; V: TRBV6-5; length: 16; J: TRBJ2-7; size: .; CDR3: CASSYATGTVSYEQYF; DNA: TGTGCCAGCAGTTACGCAACCGGGACCGTTTCCTACGAGCAGTACTTC
D: TRBD1; V: TRBV9; length: 14; J: TRBJ1-2; size: .; CDR3: CASSVATGNYGYTF; DNA: TGTGCCAGCAGCGTAGCGACAGGGAACTATGGCTACACCTTC
D: .; V: TRBV30; length: 10; J: TRBJ1-2; size: .; CDR3: CAWSSHGYTF; DNA: TGTGCCTGGAGTAGCCATGGCTACACCTTC
D: TRBD1; V: TRBV7-2; length: 13; J: TRBJ1-2; size: .; CDR3: CASSPGQIYGYTF; DNA: TGTGCCAGCAGCCCGGGACAGATCTATGGCTACACCTTC
D: TRBD1; V: TRBV6-1; length: 13; J: TRBJ1-4; size: once; CDR3: CASRTGYGEKLFF; DNA: TGTGCCAGCAGGACAGGGTATGGAGAAAAACTGTTTTTT
D: TRBD2; V: TRBV6-6; length: 14; J: TRBJ2-1; size: .; CDR3: CASSYSSGSGEQFF; DNA: TGTGCCAGCAGTTACTCTAGCGGGAGCGGTGAGCAGTTCTTC
D: TRBD1; V: TRBV5-4; length: 13; J: TRBJ2-7; size: .; CDR3: CASSSDRTYEQYF; DNA: TGTGCCAGCAGCTCGGACAGGACCTACGAGCAGTACTTC
D: TRBD2; V: TRBV19; length: 14; J: TRBJ2-1; size: .; CDR3: CASSFSSGSHEQFF; DNA: TGTGCCAGTAGTTTCTCTAGCGGGAGTCATGAGCAGTTCTTC
D: .; V: TRBV19; length: 16; J: TRBJ1-2; size: .; CDR3: CASSITGRAFSGGYTF; DNA: TGTGCCAGTAGTATAACAGGCAGGGCCTTTTCAGGGGGCTACACCTTC
D: .; V: TRBV21-1; length: 18; J: TRBJ1-4; size: .; CDR3: CASSIGETSFATNEKLFF; DNA: TGTGCCAGCAGCATCGGGGAGACCAGTTTTGCAACTAATGAAAAACTGTTTTTT
D: TRBD2; V: TRBV6-6; length: 16; J: TRBJ2-1; size: .; CDR3: CASTLRGAGGTDEQFF; DNA: TGTGCCAGCACCCTAAGAGGTGCGGGAGGCACCGATGAGCAGTTCTTC